Following are 27 T cell receptor beta chains from one sample sequenced in a study of blood T cell repertoires in COVID-19. Profiled with immunoSEQ multiplex PCR; TCRdb holds only in-frame clones, not every one. This repertoire shows hundreds of thousands of clones, 85% to 90% found once; its top ten account for roughly 4.3%. Sequencing was carried out using peripheral blood. These receptors came from a woman in her 30s with acute or convalescent COVID-19.

The chain uses TRBV27 and TRBJ2-7, with no clear D. The V and J ends lost 4 bases and 6 bases respectively, with 13 bases between them. The CDR3 length is 13 residues. Germline loops: CDR1 MNHEY, CDR2 SMNVEV (reference sequence). DNA of the CDR3: TGTGCCAGCAGTTCCCAGTTTCGGAGCGAGCAGTACTTC. It specifies CASSSQFRSEQYF.

The chain couples TRBV21-1 to TRBJ2-7; the table's D call TRBD2 went unverified against the DNA. TRBV21-1 is classified as a pseudogene. There are 16 residues in the CDR3. The CDR3 DNA follows: TGTGCCAGCAGCAAAGCGCTCAAAAGCACCTCCTACGAGCAGTACTTC. Translating gives CASSKALKSTSYEQYF.

The chain recombines TRBV12-3 or TRBV12-4 with TRBJ1-2, with D hard to call. The V gene lost 5 bases and the J gene lost 8 bases, with 12 bases spanning the gap. This CDR3 has 12 amino acids. The CDR3 spells CASSPGIGGYTF. The DNA for the CDR3 is TGTGCCAGCAGTCCGGGGATAGGCGGCTACACCTTC.

The chain has TRBV2 and TRBJ2-2; D is unresolved. Germline CDR1 reads SNHLY; CDR2 reads FYNNEI. V was clipped by 2 bases and J by 4 bases, with 8 bases between them. This CDR3 is 14 amino acids long. CDR3 sequence reads: CASSEQVGTGELFF. CDR3 bases: TGTGCCAGCAGTGAACAGGTCGGCACCGGGGAGCTGTTTTTT.

The chain links TRBV30 to TRBJ1-5, with a possible D match to TRBD1 (5 bases). The ends were cut back, 2 bases at V and 3 bases at J, with 11 bases in the middle. Germline CDR1 is GTSNPN and CDR2 is SVGIG (reference sequence). The CDR3 loop spans 14 amino acids. The CDR3 DNA is TGTGCCTGGAGTCCGGGACTGAACAATCAGCCCCAGCATTTT. Amino acid sequence: CAWSPGLNNQPQHF. Combining the CDR3 with reference TRBV30 and TRBJ1-5 gives the whole variable domain SQTIHQWPATLVQPVGSPLSLECTVEGTSNPNLYWYRQAAGRGLQLLFYSVGIGQISSEVPQNLSASRPQDRQFILSSKKLLLSDSGFYLCAWSPGLNNQPQHFGDGTRLSIL.

The rearrangement links TRBV5-1 to TRBJ1-4; no reliable D call. CDR3 length: 15 residues. Looked up from germline, CDR1 is SGHRS and CDR2 is YFSETQ. V lost 4 bases and J 4 bases, leaving 14 bases between the germline ends. CDR3 sequence reads: CASSGKPGSNEKLFF. The CDR3 nucleotides are TGCGCCAGCAGCGGGAAGCCGGGGAGTAATGAAAAACTGTTTTTT.

The chain carries TRBV11-2 and TRBJ2-7; weak D call: TRBD2 (5 bases). CDR1 and CDR2 (germline): SGHAT, FQNNGV. V lost 5 bases, J lost 3 bases, and 11 bases lay in between. This CDR3 contains 13 residues. As DNA, the CDR3 is TGTGCCAGCAGCCCCACTCGGGACTACGAGCAGTACTTC. It encodes CASSPTRDYEQYF.

This chain links TRBV30 with TRBJ2-2; the D gene is possibly TRBD1 (6 bases). The CDR3 totals 12 residues. Looked up from germline, CDR1 is GTSNPN and CDR2 is SVGIG (reference sequence). V was cut by 6 bases and J by 6 bases, with 11 bases left in between. CDR3 nucleotide sequence: TGTGCCTGCCAAGAGGGGGCCGGGGAGCTGTTTTTT. Protein sequence: CACQEGAGELFF.

CDR3 loop: CASSEVRGVNEKLFF. CDR3 nucleotides: TGTGCCAGCAGTGAAGTCAGGGGGGTTAATGAAAAACTGTTTTTT. The chain employs TRBV2 and TRBJ1-4, with 7 bases lining up with TRBD1. V was pared by 1 base and J by 4 bases, with 3 bases of the junction left unmatched. Looked up from germline, CDR1 is SNHLY and CDR2 is FYNNEI. This CDR3 spans 15 amino acids.

A few counts support this clone. The chain joins TRBV12-5 to TRBJ2-7; 11 positions match TRBD2. CDR1 is LGHNT, CDR2 FRNRAP, per germline. The V segment lost 7 bases and the J segment 6 bases; nucleotides outside the gene matches: 11. This CDR3 is built from 15 residues. The CDR3 reads CASEPPGLAGLEQYF. Here the CDR3 DNA reads TGTGCTAGTGAACCCCCCGGACTAGCGGGTCTCGAGCAGTACTTC.

A few counts support this clone. The chain uses TRBV11-2 and TRBJ2-2; TRBD2 matches 8 bases. The germline CDR1 and CDR2 sequences are SGHAT and FQNNGV. V lost 3 bases to trimming and J lost 4 bases; unmatched junction nucleotides: 4. The CDR3 loop spans 15 amino acids. CDR3 nucleotides: TGTGCCAGCAGCTTCGGCGCGGGGGGCACCGGGGAGCTGTTTTTT. Protein sequence: CASSFGAGGTGELFF.

CDR3 coding DNA: TGTGCCAGCACCGAGACAGGCAACACCGGGGAGCTGTTTTTT. It is translated as CASTETGNTGELFF. The chain links TRBV2 to TRBJ2-2; D might be TRBD1 (6 bases). V was shortened by 7 bases and J by 2 bases, with 11 bases between the two germline ends. CDR1 and CDR2 from the germline V gene are SNHLY and FYNNEI. The length of the CDR3 is 14 residues.

CDR3 protein: CASRLAGPSTDTQYF. The CDR3 DNA sequence: TGTGCCAGCAGATTAGCGGGGCCTAGCACAGATACGCAGTATTTT. V is TRBV27 and J is TRBJ2-3, with 8 positions matching TRBD2. The junction had 5 bases not matched to a gene; V was cut back by 6 bases and J by 0 bases. Per the germline V gene, CDR1 is MNHEY and CDR2 is SMNVEV (reference sequence). The CDR3 length is 15 residues.

The chain uses TRBV14 and TRBJ1-4; D unclear. Trimming removed 1 base from V and 8 bases from J, with 14 bases in between. This CDR3 is built from 15 residues. Germline assignment: CDR1 SGHDN and CDR2 FVKESK. In DNA form, the CDR3 reads TGTGCCAGCAGCCAAGCCCGGGGAGAGGACGAAAAACTGTTTTTT. This codes for CASSQARGEDEKLFF.

The V gene is TRBV5-8, the J gene TRBJ1-2, with D hard to call. CDR3 length: 13 amino acids. Trimming cost V 6 bases and J 2 bases, with 11 bases left between them. CDR1 SGHTS and CDR2 YDEGEE come from the germline V gene. The CDR3 spells CASTPGRNYGYTF. As DNA, the CDR3 is TGTGCCAGCACCCCCGGGAGGAACTATGGCTACACCTTC. Variable domain in full (rest from reference TRBV5-8 and TRBJ1-2): EAGVTQSPTHLIKTRGQQATLRCSPISGHTSVYWYQQALGLGLQFLLWYDEGEERNRGNFPPRFSGRQFPNYSSELNVNALELEDSALYLCASTPGRNYGYTFGSGTRLTVV.

The chain couples TRBV28 to TRBJ2-7; 8 bases align to TRBD2. The J segment lost 4 bases and the V segment lost 7 bases, leaving 9 bases of the junction unmatched. Germline V gene lookup returns CDR1 MDHEN and CDR2 SYDVKM. CDR3 length: 14 residues. The CDR3 sequence is CASNRASGRYEQYF. For the CDR3, the DNA is TGTGCCAGCAATCGGGCTAGCGGGCGGTACGAGCAGTACTTC.

The chain couples TRBV28 to TRBJ2-2; D gene uncertain. This CDR3 contains 17 residues. Trimming took 3 bases from V and 4 from J, leaving 18 bases between them. Germline CDR1 reads MDHEN; CDR2 reads SYDVKM. Here the CDR3 DNA reads TGTGCCAGCAGTTTTCCTTTTCCGGGTCACGGCACCGGGGAGCTGTTTTTT. Its protein product is CASSFPFPGHGTGELFF.

The rearrangement joins TRBV5-1 to TRBJ2-2; TRBD2 might be the D (5 bases). In germline, CDR1 is SGHRS, CDR2 YFSETQ. The CDR3 spans 15 residues. The V and J ends lost 1 base and 6 bases respectively, with 13 bases between them. As DNA, the CDR3 is TGCGCCAGCAGCTTGTTTAGCAAGGAGGCCGGGGAGCTGTTTTTT. It is translated as CASSLFSKEAGELFF.

The V gene is TRBV5-1, the J gene TRBJ1-2; D may be TRBD1 (6 bases). Germline-derived CDR1 and CDR2 are SGHRS and YFSETQ. Trimming pared 7 bases from V and 7 bases from J, leaving 23 bases between. The CDR3 spans 15 residues. The chain's CDR3 is CASGNRQALPGGYTF. The DNA of the CDR3 is TGCGCCAGCGGCAATAGACAGGCACTGCCGGGTGGCTACACCTTC.

This sequence joins TRBV5-6 and TRBJ2-7; a weak D match, TRBD1 (5 bases). V lost 0 bases to trimming and J lost 3 bases, with 10 bases between them. This CDR3 is 14 amino acids long. The germline gives CDR1 SGHDT, CDR2 YYEEEE. CDR3 sequence: CASSLGQGRYEQYF. CDR3 DNA: TGTGCCAGCAGCTTGGGGCAGGGTCGCTACGAGCAGTACTTC.

V and J are TRBV14 and TRBJ1-4, with 7 bases that match TRBD1. This CDR3 region has 13 residues. Looked up from germline, CDR1 is SGHDN and CDR2 is FVKESK. This chain's CDR3 is CASQGGFGEKLFF. CDR3 DNA: TGTGCTAGTCAGGGGGGCTTCGGGGAAAAACTGTTTTTT.

The chain is built from TRBV30 and TRBJ1-2, with 9 bases aligning to TRBD1. Germline V CDR1 and CDR2: GTSNPN, SVGIG (reference sequence). The CDR3 contains 13 residues. V was pared by 2 bases and J by 6 bases, with 4 bases of the junction left unmatched. The CDR3 DNA follows: TGTGCCTGGAGTCTTAGGACAGGGGATGGCTACACCTTC. This codes for CAWSLRTGDGYTF.

This chain links TRBV9 with TRBJ2-5, with D possibly TRBD2 on 5 matching bases. This CDR3 comprises 14 residues. The germline V and J ends were trimmed by 3 bases and 2 bases, with 11 bases remaining between them. The germline V gene has CDR1 SGDLS and CDR2 YYNGEE. CDR3 coding DNA: TGTGCCAGCAGCGGATCAGCGGTGCAAGAGACCCAGTACTTC. Protein product: CASSGSAVQETQYF.

The CDR3, as DNA: TGTGCCAGCAGCGATAGCGGGGGGGCCCAATACACGCAGTATTTT. The encoded protein is CASSDSGGAQYTQYF. The chain is built from TRBV7-2 and TRBJ2-3, with TRBD2 identical over 11 bases. The germline V gene encodes CDR1 SGHTA and CDR2 FQGNSA. This CDR3 contains 15 residues. Trimming took 5 bases from V and 9 from J; bases not matched to a gene: 10.

The gene calls are TRBV3-1 (or the pseudogene TRBV3-2) and TRBJ2-2, with D possibly matching TRBD2 (5 bases). Trimming shortened V by 2 bases and J by 7 bases, and 8 bases separated the two germline ends. The CDR3 is made up of 13 amino acids. In germline, CDR1 is LGHDT, CDR2 YNNKEL (reference sequence). The CDR3: CASSQTRGGELFF. CDR3 DNA: TGTGCCAGCAGCCAAACTAGAGGCGGGGAGCTGTTTTTT.

This clone showed up just a few times. The genes are TRBV19 and TRBJ1-5; D gene ambiguous. The V end was cut by 1 base, the J end by 9 bases, with 16 bases between. CDR3 length equals 15 residues. Per the germline V gene, CDR1 is LNHDA and CDR2 is SQIVND (reference sequence). The CDR3 protein is CASSIGGPDPGPQHF. The CDR3 nucleotides are TGTGCCAGTAGTATAGGTGGGCCCGACCCAGGGCCCCAGCATTTT.

The chain recombines TRBV5-1 with TRBJ1-5; D call uncertain. Germline CDR1 and CDR2: SGHRS and YFSETQ. CDR3 length equals 14 residues. V lost 9 bases and J lost 5, with 18 bases in between. CDR3 bases: TGCGCCACCTTACAACGGGTTTTTGATCAGCCCCAGCATTTT. Translation gives CATLQRVFDQPQHF.